Listed below are T cell receptor beta chains from one sample, sequenced in a study of a mutant IDH1 vaccine in newly diagnosed glioma. Assay: immunoSEQ multiplex PCR; the TCRdb copy retains only in-frame clones and omits some. The sample includes tens of thousands of clones, approximately 87% seen only once; the top ten take over 1.5%. Their target antigens are unknown. The input for sequencing was PBMCs, taken from a glioma patient whose treatment included an IDH1 peptide vaccine. Source of these receptors: a man aged 35 to 55 with glioma. The conserved cysteine and the conserved F or W are not part of the CDR3 here.

V gene: TRBV5-6
CDR3 length: 11
CDR3 protein: ASSLETTYEQY

V gene: TRBV18
CDR3 length: 10
CDR3 protein: ASSPSPEKLF

V gene: TRBV2
CDR3 length: 11
CDR3 protein: ASSPNLGEKLF

V gene: TRBV6-1
CDR3 length: 12
CDR3 protein: ASDPGHSTDTQY

V gene: TRBV7-2
CDR3 length: 14
CDR3 protein: ASSLTSGIRNGELF

V gene: TRBV7-9
CDR3 length: 9
CDR3 protein: ASTLNTEAF

V gene: TRBV2
CDR3 length: 13
CDR3 protein: ASSEGAQLNTEAF

V gene: TRBV29-1
CDR3 length: 14
CDR3 protein: SVGRTGGLAGGEQY

V gene: TRBV20-1
CDR3 length: 8
CDR3 protein: SASRDKGF

V gene: TRBV9
CDR3 length: 10
CDR3 protein: ASSAFGGPQH

V gene: TRBV6-5
CDR3 length: 12
CDR3 protein: ASSLSPVVEGYT

V gene: TRBV5-1
CDR3 length: 13
CDR3 protein: ASSLLYLPEETQY

V gene: TRBV14
CDR3 length: 12
CDR3 protein: ASSFRIPNNEQF